This record concerns one T cell receptor beta chain sequence. Measured with immunoSEQ multiplex PCR; TCRdb has only the in-frame clones, and not every one. The sample lists roughly 43,000 clones, approximately 94% seen once, with 20% to 30% in the top ten. The data were taken from a study of control samples from healthy donors and cancer patients. With 1 base removed from V and 3 bases from J, the gap between germline ends came to 6 bases. The CDR3 consists of 13 residues. The sample comprised blood. The chain recombines TRBV12-3 or TRBV12-4 with TRBJ1-2; D not resolved. This sequence was found in a man in his 60s in good health. This CDR3 is CASSLGEDYGYTF. Here the CDR3 DNA reads TGTGCCAGCAGTTTAGGTGAAGACTATGGCTACACCTTC.